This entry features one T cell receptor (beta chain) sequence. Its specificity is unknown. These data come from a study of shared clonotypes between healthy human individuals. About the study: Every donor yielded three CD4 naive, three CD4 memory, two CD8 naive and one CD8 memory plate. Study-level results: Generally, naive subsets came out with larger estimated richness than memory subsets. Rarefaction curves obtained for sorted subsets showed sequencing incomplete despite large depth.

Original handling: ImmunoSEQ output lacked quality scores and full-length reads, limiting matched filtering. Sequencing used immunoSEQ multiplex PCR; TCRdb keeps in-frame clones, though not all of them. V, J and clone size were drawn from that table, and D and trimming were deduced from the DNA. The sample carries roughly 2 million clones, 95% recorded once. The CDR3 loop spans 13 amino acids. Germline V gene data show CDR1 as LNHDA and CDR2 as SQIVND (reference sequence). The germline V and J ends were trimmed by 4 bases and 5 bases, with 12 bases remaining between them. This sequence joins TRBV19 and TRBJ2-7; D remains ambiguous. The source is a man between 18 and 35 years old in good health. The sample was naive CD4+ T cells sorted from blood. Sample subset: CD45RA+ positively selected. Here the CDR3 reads CASSTTLANEQYF. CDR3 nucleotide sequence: TGTGCCAGTAGTACGACACTCGCCAACGAGCAGTACTTC.